This T cell receptor (beta chain) comes out of a study of T cells in Graves' hyperthyroidism and ophthalmopathy. Study-level findings and limits: The blood repertoire included most of the expanded thyroid clonotypes above 0.001.

Across 18 months, stable Graves' hyperthyroidism was marked by no progression to ophthalmopathy. Patients showing uncontrolled infection, other autoimmune disease, pregnancy or lactation were ineligible. With respect to this clonotype: Its antigen is unknown.

The investigators amplified TCR beta CDR3 regions from RNA transcripts. The primer set for the first-round RT-PCR of the TCR CDR3 was HTBI. TCRdb re-analysed the multiplex PCR reads in MiXCR, keeping a single row per CDR3 protein. The data contain some 460,000 distinct CDR3 sequences, 15% to 18% of them singletons. Germline CDR1 is ENHRY and CDR2 is SYGVKD. This CDR3 is 12 amino acids long. The ends were cut back, 8 bases at V and 2 bases at J, with 9 bases in the middle. The chain recombines TRBV10-3 with TRBJ1-2; D remains ambiguous. The receptor was isolated from a young woman with Graves' hyperthyroidism. Sequenced: blood. This CDR3 reads CAIPSGNYGYTF. The CDR3 bases are TGTGCCATCCCATCAGGAAACTATGGCTACACCTTC.